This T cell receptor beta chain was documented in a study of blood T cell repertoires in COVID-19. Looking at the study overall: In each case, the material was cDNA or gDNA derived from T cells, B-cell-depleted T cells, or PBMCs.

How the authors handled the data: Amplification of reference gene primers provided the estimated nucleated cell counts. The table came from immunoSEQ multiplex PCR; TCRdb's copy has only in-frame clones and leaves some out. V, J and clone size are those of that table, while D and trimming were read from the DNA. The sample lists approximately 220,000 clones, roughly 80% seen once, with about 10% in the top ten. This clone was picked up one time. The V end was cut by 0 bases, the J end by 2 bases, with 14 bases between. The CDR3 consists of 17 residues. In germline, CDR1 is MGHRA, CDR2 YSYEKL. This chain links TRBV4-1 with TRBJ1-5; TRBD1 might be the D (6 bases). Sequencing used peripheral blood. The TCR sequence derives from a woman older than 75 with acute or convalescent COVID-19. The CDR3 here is CASSQEGSGVGNQPQHF. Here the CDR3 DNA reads TGCGCCAGCAGCCAAGAAGGGTCAGGGGTTGGCAATCAGCCCCAGCATTTT.